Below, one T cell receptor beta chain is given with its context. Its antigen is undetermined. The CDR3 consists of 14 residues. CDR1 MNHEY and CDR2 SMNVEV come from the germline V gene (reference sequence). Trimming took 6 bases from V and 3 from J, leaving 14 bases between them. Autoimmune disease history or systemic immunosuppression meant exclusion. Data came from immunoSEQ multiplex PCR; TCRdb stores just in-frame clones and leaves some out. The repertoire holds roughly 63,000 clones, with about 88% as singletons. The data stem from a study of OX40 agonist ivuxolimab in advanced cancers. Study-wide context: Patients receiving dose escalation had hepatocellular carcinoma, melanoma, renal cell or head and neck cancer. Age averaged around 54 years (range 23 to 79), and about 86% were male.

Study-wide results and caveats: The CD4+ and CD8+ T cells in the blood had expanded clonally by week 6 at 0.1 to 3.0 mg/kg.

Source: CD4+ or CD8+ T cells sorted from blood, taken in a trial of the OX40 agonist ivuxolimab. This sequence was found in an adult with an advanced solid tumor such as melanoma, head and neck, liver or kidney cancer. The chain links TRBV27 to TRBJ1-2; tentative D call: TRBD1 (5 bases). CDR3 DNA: TGTGCCAGCAGAACAAGGGACGGAGACTATGGCTACACCTTC. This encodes CASRTRDGDYGYTF.